This T cell receptor (beta chain) comes out of a study of T-cell memory formation after mild COVID-19. Study outcomes and limitations: Still unconfirmed is whether the second-wave clones peaking on day 37 recognized SARS-CoV-2.

Germline CDR1 SGHNT, CDR2 YYREEE (reference sequence). V shed 3 bases and J shed 4 bases, with 13 bases lying between them. The CDR3 is made up of 14 amino acids. Each CDR3 protein is one row after TCRdb ran MiXCR on the 5' RACE reads. The sample contains 35,000 to 45,000 distinct CDR3 sequences, 6% to 9.5% of which appear only once. The sample holds a few counts of this clonotype. The antigen remains unidentified. The TCR was taken from a man in his late teens or twenties who had mild COVID-19 (a few samples of this study predate the infection). Cell type and time point are not known. The chain combines TRBV5-4 with TRBJ2-5; D not certain. Material for sequencing was PBMCs or a T cell subset sorted from them (not recorded which). The DNA of the CDR3 is TGTGCCAGCAGCTCGCCGACCGAAGGAGAGACCCAGTACTTC. Its protein is CASSSPTEGETQYF.